Listed below are T cell receptor beta chains from one sample, sequenced in a study of CD8 T cells in ankylosing spondylitis. TCRdb reprocessed the 5' RACE reads with MiXCR, giving one entry per CDR3 protein. Among roughly 440,000 distinct CDR3 sequences listed, roughly 17% were seen once. The specimen was blood, either unsorted or a sorted T cell fraction (not recorded which). The receptors here all came from a male donor with ankylosing spondylitis. Each CDR3 is given with its conserved first and last residue. Each record gives: V gene, J gene, clone size, D gene, CDR3 protein, CDR3 DNA. D genes are given only for firm matches. Where a row states a size, it is once, few, many or the class of an expanded clone; other rows omit it.

>TRBV10-3|TRBJ2-7|NA|NA
CAIRDSYEQYF
TGTGCCATCAGAGACTCCTACGAGCAGTACTTC
>TRBV7-2|TRBJ2-1|NA|TRBD1
CASSPQGAINEQLF
TGTGCCAGCAGCCCACAGGGGGCAATTAATGAGCAGCTCTTC
>TRBV6-2/TRBV6-3|TRBJ2-5|few|TRBD2
CASRRSGRIQETQYF
TGTGCCAGCAGACGTAGCGGGCGAATCCAAGAGACCCAGTACTTC
>TRBV20-1|TRBJ1-4|NA|NA
CSARRGTNEKLFF
TGCAGTGCCCGGAGAGGAACTAATGAAAAACTGTTTTTT
>TRBV10-3|TRBJ1-1|many|NA
CATRAQSGISEAFF
TGTGCCACCAGGGCGCAGTCGGGAATATCTGAAGCTTTCTTT
>TRBV2|TRBJ2-1|few|TRBD2
CASQGDYFNEQFF
TGTGCCAGCCAAGGGGACTATTTCAATGAGCAGTTCTTC
>TRBV7-2|TRBJ2-7|once|NA
CASSPLGVDEQYF
TGTGCCAGCAGCCCCCTGGGGGTGGACGAGCAGTACTTC
>TRBV29-1|TRBJ1-1|NA|NA
CSVEGRGWNTEAFF
TGCAGCGTTGAAGGAAGGGGGTGGAACACTGAAGCTTTCTTT
>TRBV6-2/TRBV6-3|TRBJ2-4|NA|NA
CASSIVRREAKNIQYF
TGTGCCAGCTCTATCGTTCGACGAGAGGCCAAAAACATTCAGTACTTC
>TRBV5-6|TRBJ2-5|few|NA
CASSSGMTQYF
TGTGCCAGCAGCTCCGGGATGACCCAGTACTTC
>TRBV4-3|TRBJ2-1|many|TRBD2
CASRGLFAGGAYEQFF
TGCGCCAGCAGAGGACTGTTTGCGGGAGGAGCATATGAGCAGTTCTTC
>TRBV20-1|TRBJ2-5|NA|TRBD2
CSARDSGLGQETQYF
TGCAGTGCTAGAGATTCGGGACTAGGGCAAGAGACCCAGTACTTC
>TRBV19|TRBJ2-1|once|TRBD2
CASSRGLAGGRVYNEQFF
TGTGCCAGTAGTAGGGGACTAGCGGGAGGTAGGGTGTACAATGAGCAGTTCTTC
>TRBV7-8|TRBJ1-1|NA|NA
CASYPQGNAEAFF
TGTGCCAGTTACCCTCAGGGTAACGCTGAAGCTTTCTTT
>TRBV6-2/TRBV6-3|TRBJ2-1|NA|TRBD2
CASGREGNNEQFF
TGTGCCAGCGGGCGGGAGGGCAACAATGAGCAGTTCTTC
>TRBV20-1|TRBJ1-5|NA|NA
CSALRYSNQPQHF
TGCAGTGCTCTCCGATATAGCAATCAGCCCCAGCATTTT
>TRBV3-1|TRBJ2-7|NA|NA
CASSQARGGRTFPYEQYF
TGTGCCAGCAGCCAGGCACGTGGCGGACGAACCTTCCCCTACGAGCAGTACTTC
>TRBV6-1|TRBJ1-5|few|NA
CASSGQFKEPQHF
TGTGCCAGCAGTGGACAGTTTAAGGAGCCCCAGCATTTT
>TRBV7-2|TRBJ2-5|NA|NA
CASSPLPGRETQYF
TGTGCCAGCAGCCCTCTACCTGGTCGAGAGACCCAGTACTTC
>TRBV12-3/TRBV12-4|TRBJ2-7|many|TRBD1
CASSPGQGFEQYF
TGTGCCAGCAGTCCGGGACAGGGCTTCGAGCAGTACTTC
>TRBV7-9|TRBJ2-7|few|NA
CASSLVPQTYEQYF
TGTGCCAGCAGCTTAGTTCCTCAGACCTACGAGCAGTACTTC
>TRBV29-1|TRBJ2-2|few|NA
CSVAVLGAAGELFF
TGCAGCGTTGCAGTACTAGGTGCGGCCGGGGAGCTGTTTTTT
>TRBV6-1|TRBJ1-2|NA|NA
CASSVESPGGRYGYTF
TGTGCCAGCAGTGTAGAGAGTCCGGGAGGTAGATATGGCTACACCTTC
>TRBV20-1|TRBJ2-3|few|NA
CSATTLDPARADTQYF
TGCAGTGCTACCACTCTGGACCCAGCAAGGGCAGATACGCAGTATTTT
>TRBV20-1|TRBJ2-7|NA|TRBD2
CSVSGTSGRYEQYF
TGCAGTGTTTCTGGGACTAGCGGGAGGTACGAGCAGTACTTC
>TRBV7-9|TRBJ1-3|NA|NA
CASSLGGTGNTIYF
TGTGCCAGCAGCTTGGGGGGTACTGGAAACACCATATATTTT
>TRBV6-5|TRBJ1-1|few|NA
CASSYGALKEAFF
TGTGCCAGCAGTTACGGGGCGTTGAAAGAAGCTTTCTTT
>TRBV12-3/TRBV12-4|TRBJ1-1|NA|NA
CASSDKWAEAFF
TGTGCCAGCAGTGACAAGTGGGCTGAAGCTTTCTTT
>TRBV6-1|TRBJ2-3|few|NA
CASSRTFEDTQYF
TGTGCCAGCAGTCGGACTTTTGAAGATACGCAGTATTTT
>TRBV10-2|TRBJ1-1|NA|NA
CASSETATYTEAFF
TGCGCCAGCAGTGAGACAGCCACTTACACTGAAGCTTTCTTT
>TRBV27|TRBJ2-7|NA|NA
CASSLYGYPHEQYF
TGTGCCAGCAGTTTATACGGCTACCCACACGAGCAGTACTTC
>TRBV11-2|TRBJ2-3|NA|TRBD2
CASSPIAGGRADTQYF
TGTGCCAGCAGTCCCATAGCGGGAGGGAGGGCAGATACGCAGTATTTT
>TRBV12-3/TRBV12-4|TRBJ2-3|NA|NA
CASSFMLSTSTDTQYF
TGTGCCAGCAGTTTCATGCTGAGTACTAGCACAGATACGCAGTATTTT
>TRBV27|TRBJ2-7|few|TRBD1
CASSSRQGARDEQYF
TGTGCCAGCAGTTCCCGACAGGGGGCGAGGGACGAGCAGTACTTC
>TRBV12-3/TRBV12-4|TRBJ2-2|many|NA
CASRLTSPNTGELFF
TGTGCCAGCAGACTGACTAGTCCGAACACCGGGGAGCTGTTTTTT
>TRBV11-1|TRBJ2-1|many|TRBD2
CASSGSGNSYNEQFF
TGTGCCAGCAGCGGTAGCGGGAACTCCTACAATGAGCAGTTCTTC
>TRBV7-9|TRBJ1-1|NA|TRBD1
CASSLEGAGDTEAFF
TGTGCCAGCAGCTTAGAGGGGGCGGGAGACACTGAAGCTTTCTTT
>TRBV5-1|TRBJ1-2|few|NA
CASIRDPGGYGYTF
TGCGCCAGCATCCGCGACCCCGGAGGCTATGGCTACACCTTC
>TRBV7-8|TRBJ2-5|NA|TRBD2
CASSLTSLPRETQYF
TGTGCCAGCAGCTTGACTAGCCTCCCGAGAGAGACCCAGTACTTC
>TRBV2|TRBJ1-2|NA|NA
CASSSRGVYGYTF
TGTGCCAGCAGTTCCCGCGGAGTCTATGGCTACACCTTC
>TRBV2|TRBJ1-1|NA|NA
CASNRWTEAFF
TGTGCCAGTAACCGTTGGACTGAAGCTTTCTTT
>TRBV2|TRBJ2-7|NA|NA
CASSEGMIEQYF
TGTGCCAGCAGTGAAGGAATGATTGAGCAGTACTTC
>TRBV10-3|TRBJ2-3|many|TRBD2
CATTSGAGRSTDTQYF
TGTGCCACCACCTCAGGAGCGGGGAGAAGCACAGATACGCAGTATTTT
>TRBV11-2|TRBJ2-7|few|NA
CASSQRQNYEQYF
TGTGCCAGCAGCCAGAGACAGAACTACGAGCAGTACTTC
>TRBV2|TRBJ1-1|few|NA
CASSESWEGGPEAFF
TGTGCCAGCAGTGAATCTTGGGAGGGGGGGCCTGAAGCTTTCTTT
>TRBV4-1|TRBJ1-5|many|NA
CASSQVPGEVQPQHF
TGCGCCAGCAGCCAAGTTCCGGGGGAAGTTCAGCCCCAGCATTTT
>TRBV10-3|TRBJ1-2|few|NA
CAISESSDYYGYTF
TGTGCCATCAGTGAGTCGTCGGACTACTATGGCTACACCTTC
>TRBV7-6|TRBJ1-3|NA|TRBD1
CASSLGQPSSGNTIYF
TGTGCCAGCAGCTTGGGACAGCCGAGCTCTGGAAACACCATATATTTT
>TRBV14|TRBJ2-1|few|TRBD1
CASSQDVRTGTYNEQFF
TGTGCCAGCAGCCAAGACGTACGGACAGGGACCTACAATGAGCAGTTCTTC
>TRBV5-1|TRBJ2-1|few|TRBD2
CASRVLAGGGYEQFF
TGCGCCAGCCGGGTCCTAGCGGGGGGCGGGTATGAGCAGTTCTTC
>TRBV12-3/TRBV12-4|TRBJ2-7|few|TRBD2
CASSYSVSGGQYF
TGTGCCAGCAGTTATAGCGTTAGCGGGGGGCAGTACTTC
>TRBV28|TRBJ2-7|few|TRBD2
CASSRLAGGRRGYEQYF
TGTGCCAGCAGTCGACTAGCGGGAGGGCGAAGGGGCTACGAGCAGTACTTC
>TRBV20-1|TRBJ2-7|many|NA
CSARGTSPYEQYF
TGCAGTGCTAGAGGAACTAGTCCCTACGAGCAGTACTTC
>TRBV28|TRBJ1-5|few|TRBD1
CASSPQGENQPQHF
TGTGCCAGCAGTCCACAGGGGGAGAATCAGCCCCAGCATTTT
>TRBV3-1|TRBJ2-5|NA|TRBD2
CASSLRSILADQETQYF
TGTGCCAGCAGCCTCCGCTCGATACTAGCGGACCAAGAGACCCAGTACTTC
>TRBV5-5|TRBJ1-2|NA|NA
CASSLTSRGTDGYTF
TGTGCCAGCAGCTTGACGTCCAGGGGAACCGACGGCTACACCTTC
>TRBV20-1|TRBJ2-5|NA|NA
CSATKAQTQETQYF
TGCAGTGCCACGAAGGCTCAAACTCAAGAGACCCAGTACTTC
>TRBV5-5|TRBJ1-5|once|TRBD1
CASSPGQGPNQPQHF
TGTGCCAGCAGCCCAGGACAGGGCCCAAATCAGCCCCAGCATTTT
>TRBV7-8|TRBJ1-2|few|TRBD1
CASSLEPRGGTYGYTF
TGTGCCAGCAGCTTAGAACCCAGGGGGGGTACTTACGGCTACACCTTC